This T cell receptor beta chain is drawn from a study of molecular identifiers for immune sequencing clone quantification. TCRdb re-called the PCR reads through MiXCR, storing one row per CDR3 protein. The table shows about 500,000 distinct CDR3 sequences, with roughly 26% occurring only once. Whole-study results and caveats: Clones with over 20 RNA copies captured over 97% of effector molecules but under 1% of naive ones.

The CDR3 has 15 residues. Trimming took 0 bases from V and 0 from J; bases not matched to a gene: 1. Germline values: CDR1 LGHNA, CDR2 YSLEER. Remarks on this clonotype: Its antigen is still unknown.

This receptor was identified in a human donor in good health. Some libraries in this study had Jurkat cell RNA spiked in. Sequencing input: naive CD8+ T cells from blood, with Jurkat cell RNA spiked in. The subset denotes: FACS-sorted CD8+CD4-CCR7+CD45RA+ naive T cells. This rearrangement joins TRBV4-3 to TRBJ2-7; 8 nucleotides match TRBD2. CDR3 amino acids: CASSQDGTSSYEQYF. The CDR3 region has the DNA TGCGCCAGCAGCCAAGACGGGACTAGCTCCTACGAGCAGTACTTC.